Shown below are 26 T cell receptor beta chains from a single sample sequenced in a study of Graves' ophthalmopathy and Graves' hyperthyroidism. Using RNA transcripts, the TCR beta CDR3 regions were amplified. HTBI-primed first-round RT-PCR preceded second-round multiplex PCR. TCRdb fed the multiplex PCR reads into MiXCR, producing one record per CDR3 protein. In the table there are about 620,000 distinct CDR3 sequences, 22% of which are singletons. The sequencing sample was made of peripheral blood. The receptors here all came from a woman younger than 35 with stable Graves' hyperthyroidism. Some clones in this sample may be carry-over from other donors' samples.

This CDR3 is CAISESAMRAGGAGRVQETQYF. The CDR3 DNA follows: TGTGCCATCAGTGAAAGCGCAATGAGAGCAGGGGGCGCGGGACGTGTGCAAGAGACCCAGTACTTC. The chain carries TRBV10-3 and TRBJ2-5; 8 bases fit TRBD1. Germline lookup yields CDR1 ENHRY and CDR2 SYGVKD. With V trimmed by 3 bases and J by 2 bases, 26 bases remained unmatched. CDR3 length: 22 residues.

This clonotype was seen only once. The J gene is TRBJ1-5, the V gene TRBV28, with D tentatively TRBD1 (5 bases). The germline V and J ends were trimmed by 3 bases and 6 bases, with 12 bases remaining between them. Germline V gene lookup returns CDR1 MDHEN and CDR2 SYDVKM. The CDR3 runs 14 residues. Written as DNA, the CDR3 is TGTGCCAGCAGTTTCGGGGGGGAGGCTCAGCCCCAGCATTTT. It specifies CASSFGGEAQPQHF.

This clonotype was observed many times. The chain carries TRBV12-3 or TRBV12-4 and TRBJ1-5; D is uncertain. The V end was cut by 1 base, the J end by 4 bases, with 8 bases between. The CDR3 loop spans 14 amino acids. CDR3 protein: CASSLEGSNQPQHF. Here the CDR3 DNA reads TGTGCCAGCAGTTTAGAGGGCAGTAATCAGCCCCAGCATTTT.

This clonotype was picked up many times. The rearrangement joins TRBV19 to TRBJ1-1; D call uncertain. This CDR3 comprises 16 residues. Trimming removed 3 bases from V and 0 bases from J, with 14 bases in between. CDR1 is LNHDA, CDR2 SQIVND, per germline (reference sequence). The CDR3 DNA is TGTGCCAGTAGTATCAGAGCCCGGAGGCTGAACACTGAAGCTTTCTTT. Protein sequence: CASSIRARRLNTEAFF.

This clonotype came up many times. V gene TRBV10-3 combines with J gene TRBJ2-5, with D perhaps matching TRBD1 or TRBD2 (5 bases each). Trimming took 6 bases from V and 4 from J, leaving 18 bases between them. Germline V lookup: CDR1 ENHRY, CDR2 SYGVKD. This CDR3 spans 15 amino acids. CDR3 in DNA: TGTGCCATCAGCGCAGGACACGGCGCGGGAGAGACCCAGTACTTC. Amino acid sequence: CAISAGHGAGETQYF.

The chain combines TRBV30 with TRBJ1-2; no definite D call. V lost 3 bases, J lost 2 bases, and 7 bases lay in between. CDR1 GTSNPN and CDR2 SVGIG come from the germline V gene (reference sequence). The CDR3 runs 12 residues. In DNA form, the CDR3 reads TGTGCCTGGAGGACGGACAACTATGGCTACACCTTC. Its translation: CAWRTDNYGYTF.

This clonotype was counted ten times or more. The chain links TRBV6-4 to TRBJ2-6; 7 bases align to TRBD1. V was clipped by 7 bases and J by 0 bases; unmatched bases: 9. Germline CDR1 MRHNA, CDR2 SNTAGT. This CDR3 has 17 amino acids. The CDR3 nucleotides are TGTGCCAGCACTCCGACAGGGACGATCTCTGGGGCCAACGTCCTGACTTTC. The encoded protein is CASTPTGTISGANVLTF.

This clonotype was counted many times. The chain carries TRBV12-5 and TRBJ2-5; D may be TRBD2 (6 bases). Trimming shortened V by 6 bases and J by 5 bases, and 28 bases separated the two germline ends. The CDR3 contains 18 residues. CDR1 is LGHNT and CDR2 is FRNRAP in the germline V gene. The CDR3 DNA reads TGTGCTAGTGGACCAAACAAGGGACTCCCGATTTGGGACGAGACCCAGTACTTC. Translating it yields CASGPNKGLPIWDETQYF.

V is TRBV3-1 and J is TRBJ1-2; a weak D match, TRBD1 (5 bases). Between the trimmed V and J ends, which lost 6 bases and 6 bases, there was a span of 17 bases. The CDR3 extends over 14 amino acids. Germline CDR1 is LGHDT and CDR2 is YNNKEL (reference sequence). Here the CDR3 DNA reads TGTGCCAGCAGTCTTCTCGGGGCGGGAGATGGCTACACCTTC. This codes for CASSLLGAGDGYTF.

This clonotype was counted at least ten times. The chain couples TRBV19 to TRBJ1-5; TRBD1 matches at 8 bases. V was pared by 5 bases and J by 6 bases, with 6 bases of the junction left unmatched. The CDR3 sequence is 14 residues long. CDR1 and CDR2 (germline): LNHDA, SQIVND (reference sequence). CDR3 bases: TGTGCCAGTAGTGGACAGGGTTTAGGTCAGCCCCAGCATTTT. As protein: CASSGQGLGQPQHF.

The chain is built from TRBV5-1 and TRBJ1-3, with D perhaps TRBD1 (5 bases). V shed 4 bases and J shed 6 bases, with 23 bases lying between them. This CDR3 is 17 amino acids long. Germline V CDR1 and CDR2: SGHRS, YFSETQ. The CDR3 protein is CASSRGAAAPTENTIYF. The CDR3 coding sequence is TGCGCCAGCAGCCGCGGGGCCGCGGCCCCAACCGAAAACACCATATATTTT.

The chain combines TRBV30 with TRBJ1-5; D possibly corresponds to TRBD1 (5 bases). V lost 0 bases, J lost 6 bases, and 15 bases lay in between. In germline, CDR1 is GTSNPN, CDR2 SVGIG (reference sequence). The CDR3 covers 15 residues. The CDR3 sequence: CAWSVLGAWGQPQHF. Here the CDR3 DNA reads TGTGCCTGGAGTGTACTTGGGGCTTGGGGTCAGCCCCAGCATTTT.

This clonotype came up many times. The rearrangement links TRBV25-1 to TRBJ1-2; tentatively, D is TRBD1 (6 bases). Trimming stripped 6 bases from V and 3 bases from J, with 17 bases between. The CDR3 length is 15 residues. Germline V CDR1 and CDR2: MGHDK, SYGVNS. DNA of the CDR3: TGTGCCAGCAGCCAAGCCCCGACAGGCTACTATGGCTACACCTTC. This encodes CASSQAPTGYYGYTF.

The V gene is TRBV6-1, the J gene TRBJ1-2; tentatively, D is TRBD1 (5 bases). CDR3 size: 15 residues. V dropped 1 base and J dropped 11 bases, with 20 bases sitting between them. The germline CDR1 and CDR2 sequences are MNHNS and SASEGT. CDR3 in DNA: TGTGCCAGCAGTGAAGTAGGCCTCAGAAACGGGGGATACACCTTC. This gives the protein CASSEVGLRNGGYTF.

As to this clonotype: A much more abundant neighbour one base away suggests this may be a read error. V is TRBV6-1 and J is TRBJ1-2; tentative D call: TRBD1 (6 bases). CDR1 and CDR2 (germline): MNHNS, SASEGT. This CDR3 has 15 residues. CDR3 loop: CASSESGAAFYGYSF. The CDR3 nucleotides are TGTGCCAGCAGTGAATCGGGGGCTGCATTCTATGGCTACAGCTTC.

On this clonotype itself: A much larger clone differs from this one at a single base, so this may be a read error. The V call is TRBV6-1, the J call TRBJ1-1; perhaps TRBD1 as D (5 bases). The CDR3 is 15 amino acids. Germline loops: CDR1 MNHNS, CDR2 SASEGT. As DNA, the CDR3 is TGTGCCAGCAGGGGACTCGGGGAAATGAACACTGAAGCTTGCTTT. Translating gives CASRGLGEMNTEACF.

V gene TRBV12-3 or TRBV12-4 combines with J gene TRBJ1-2, with 8 bases lining up with TRBD1. The ends lost 6 bases at V and 8 bases at J; junction bases unmatched: 11. The CDR3 extends over 14 amino acids. The CDR3 loop is CASRSDRVGGGYTF. CDR3 sequence (DNA): TGTGCCAGCAGATCGGACAGGGTGGGCGGCGGCTACACCTTC.

At least ten counts were recorded for this clonotype. The chain combines TRBV14 with TRBJ2-7, with D hard to call. Trimming cost V 1 base and J 6 bases, with 4 bases left between them. Germline V CDR1 and CDR2: SGHDN, FVKESK. There are 11 residues in the CDR3. The CDR3, as DNA: TGTGCCAGCAGCCAAGTCACCGAGCAGTACTTC. Translation gives CASSQVTEQYF.

This clonotype has a handful of counts. The rearrangement uses TRBV3-1 and TRBJ1-2, with D perhaps matching TRBD1 (5 bases). Between the trimmed V and J ends, which lost 7 bases and 8 bases, there was a span of 14 bases. The CDR3 length is 12 residues. The germline V gene encodes CDR1 LGHDT and CDR2 YNNKEL (reference sequence). The CDR3 DNA follows: TGTGCCAGCACTTCCAGGGCCCTCGGCTACACCTTC. It translates to CASTSRALGYTF.

The table lists this clonotype with many counts. The V and J genes are TRBV12-3 or TRBV12-4 and TRBJ1-2; D ambiguous. With 3 bases removed from V and 2 bases from J, the gap between germline ends came to 13 bases. The CDR3 covers 15 residues. CDR3 DNA: TGTGCCAGCAGTTTTGTCATAATTTGGAACTATGGCTACACCTTC. Translating it yields CASSFVIIWNYGYTF.

Many counts were recorded for this clonotype. The chain combines TRBV24-1 with TRBJ2-7, with a weak D call TRBD1 (6 bases). Germline CDR1 and CDR2: KGHDR and SFDVKD. This CDR3 is built from 17 residues. With 0 bases removed from V and 2 bases from J, the gap between germline ends came to 16 bases. The CDR3 DNA reads TGTGCCACCAGTGATTTGCACAGGGAGTGGCTCACCTACGAGCAGTACTTC. This encodes CATSDLHREWLTYEQYF.

CDR3 amino acids: CASRAGTGFTGELFF. The CDR3 nucleotides are TGTGCCAGCAGGGCCGGGACAGGGTTCACCGGGGAGCTGTTTTTT. The chain is built from TRBV2 and TRBJ2-2; 9 bases match TRBD1. After removal of 6 bases from V and 4 bases from J, the junction contained 6 bases not matched to a gene. This CDR3 spans 15 amino acids. Germline V gene sequence: CDR1 SNHLY, CDR2 FYNNEI. Complete variable domain (other parts from reference TRBV2 and TRBJ2-2): EPEVTQTPSHQVTQMGQEVILRCVPISNHLYFYWYRQILGQKVEFLVSFYNNEISEKSEIFDDQFSVERPDGSNFTLKIRSTKLEDSAMYFCASRAGTGFTGELFFGEGSRLTVL.

This clonotype was observed many times. The genes are TRBV12-3 or TRBV12-4 and TRBJ1-1; unclear D gene. The germline V and J ends were trimmed by 6 bases and 6 bases, with 14 bases remaining between them. The CDR3 contains 13 residues. CDR3 nucleotides: TGTGCCAGCAGCCCTCCGGGCCAGTCTGAAGCTTTCTTT. Translated: CASSPPGQSEAFF.

V gene TRBV6-1 combines with J gene TRBJ1-5; tentatively, D is TRBD1 (5 bases). Per the germline V gene, CDR1 is MNHNS and CDR2 is SASEGT. Trimming shortened V by 3 bases and J by 3 bases, and 12 bases separated the two germline ends. This CDR3 region has 15 residues. The chain's CDR3 is CASSDHSGHNQPQHF. CDR3 coding DNA: TGTGCCAGCAGTGACCACAGCGGACACAATCAGCCCCAGCATTTT.

In its sample, this clonotype was seen many times. CDR3: CASSTTVEAFF. The CDR3, as DNA: TGTGCCAGCAGCACCACTGTTGAAGCTTTCTTT. The rearrangement joins TRBV28 to TRBJ1-1; the D is unclear. Per the germline V gene, CDR1 is MDHEN and CDR2 is SYDVKM. Deletions cut 6 bases from V and 7 bases from J, with 9 bases between. The CDR3 has 11 residues.

This clonotype was counted at least ten times. The gene calls are TRBV28 and TRBJ2-7; D is perhaps TRBD2 (6 bases). This CDR3 comprises 15 residues. Germline CDR1 MDHEN, CDR2 SYDVKM. The V end was cut by 6 bases, the J end by 0 bases, with 15 bases between. CDR3 coding DNA: TGTGCCAGCAGACCCTTCCGGGACTCCTCCTACGAGCAGTACTTC. Protein: CASRPFRDSSYEQYF.